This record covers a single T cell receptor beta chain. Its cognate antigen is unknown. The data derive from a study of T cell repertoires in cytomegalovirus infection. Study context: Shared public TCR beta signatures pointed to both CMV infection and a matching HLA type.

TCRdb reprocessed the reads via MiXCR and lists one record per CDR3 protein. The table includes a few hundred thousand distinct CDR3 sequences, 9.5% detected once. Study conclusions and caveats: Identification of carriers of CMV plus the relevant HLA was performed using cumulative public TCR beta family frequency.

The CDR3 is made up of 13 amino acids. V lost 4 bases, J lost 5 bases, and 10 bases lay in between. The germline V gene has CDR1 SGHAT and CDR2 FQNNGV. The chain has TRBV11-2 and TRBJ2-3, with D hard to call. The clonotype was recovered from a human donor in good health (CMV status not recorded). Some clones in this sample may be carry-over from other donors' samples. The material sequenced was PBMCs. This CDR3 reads CASSSRGLDTQYF. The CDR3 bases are TGTGCCAGCAGCTCCCGCGGTCTAGATACGCAGTATTTT.